This paragraph reports one T cell receptor beta chain. Its specificity is unknown. The CDR3 is 15 residues long. Per the germline V gene, CDR1 is MNHEY and CDR2 is SVGAGI. Germline trimming cut 6 bases from V and 0 bases from J; bases unmatched to any gene: 3. This sample was taken from a study of cytomegalovirus exposure and HLA in healthy donors. Looking at the study overall: The study placed around 85% of its 350 to 400 genotyped donors in the Caucasian-associated ancestry cluster. Whole-study findings and limits: Among TCR beta chains of equal frequency, HLA-associated ones were more clonally expanded in a later analysis.

The PCR was carried out with 60 Vbeta primers and 13 Jbeta primers. TCRdb's table, derived via immunoSEQ multiplex PCR, lists solely in-frame clones and lacks some. The table includes about 200,000 clones, more than 60% detected once. Among the donors, all were healthy bone marrow donors. V and J are TRBV6-5 and TRBJ1-3, with 9 positions matching TRBD1. The TCR sequence derives from a man aged 45 to 65 in good health and CMV-seronegative. Material: PBMCs. For the CDR3, the DNA is TGTGCCAGCAGCCCGGACAGGGGCTCTGGAAACACCATATATTTT. Its translation: CASSPDRGSGNTIYF.